The clone carrying this T cell receptor beta chain was detected ten times or more. Its antigen is as yet unknown. The investigators amplified TCR beta CDR3 regions from RNA transcripts. The TCR CDR3 was amplified in a first-round RT-PCR using the HTBI primer set. TCRdb passed the multiplex PCR reads through MiXCR, listing each CDR3 protein once. The sample includes about 640,000 distinct CDR3 sequences, around 21% of them seen just once. The data derive from a study of T cells in Graves' hyperthyroidism and ophthalmopathy. Whole-study context: The initial diagnosis was the point when peripheral blood was collected, ahead of any treatment. Overall study findings and caveats: For ophthalmopathy, model prediction preceded onset by a median about 6.2 months.

Disease duration was under 3 months in the ophthalmopathy patients, who also had a Clinical Activity Score of at least 3 and a NOSPECS grade of at least 4. This CDR3 has 14 amino acids. Trimming removed 6 bases from V and 4 bases from J; junction bases left unmatched: 8. The chain links TRBV12-3 or TRBV12-4 to TRBJ2-5; 7 nucleotides align to TRBD1. The source material was blood. The TCR comes from a young man with Graves' ophthalmopathy. The CDR3 is CASSLKGAGETQYF. The CDR3 nucleotides read TGTGCCAGCAGCCTTAAGGGGGCAGGAGAGACCCAGTACTTC.